This T cell receptor (beta chain) was captured by sequencing in a study of cytomegalovirus exposure and HLA in healthy donors. Study overall: A prior study identified approximately 110 million unique TCR beta sequences from roughly 180 million T cells. About 82 million unique TCRs from HLA-typed donors were held in an early release of data. The study's findings and limits: Later analysis reportedly placed an Asian-associated ancestry cluster below the approximately 700-donor mean in N-insertions.

Use of 60 Vbeta and 13 Jbeta primers characterized the PCR. Using immunoSEQ multiplex PCR, the repertoire was profiled, and TCRdb retains in-frame clones only, with some absent. Of 200,000 to 250,000 clones listed, around 80% are singletons. CDR1 and CDR2 from the germline V gene are SGHAT and FQNNGV. CDR3 length: 17 amino acids. V shed 7 bases, J shed 5 bases, and the junction held 17 bases outside the gene matches. This clone was recorded once. The antigen is unknown. V usage is TRBV11-2 and J usage is TRBJ1-1; 9 bases align to TRBD1. Sequencing was done on a sample of PBMCs. The clonotype originates from a woman between 40 and 55 years old in good health and CMV-seronegative. The CDR3 sequence is CASTGDGQGQIRTEAFF. CDR3 in DNA: TGTGCCAGCACCGGAGATGGACAGGGGCAGATTAGAACTGAAGCTTTCTTT.